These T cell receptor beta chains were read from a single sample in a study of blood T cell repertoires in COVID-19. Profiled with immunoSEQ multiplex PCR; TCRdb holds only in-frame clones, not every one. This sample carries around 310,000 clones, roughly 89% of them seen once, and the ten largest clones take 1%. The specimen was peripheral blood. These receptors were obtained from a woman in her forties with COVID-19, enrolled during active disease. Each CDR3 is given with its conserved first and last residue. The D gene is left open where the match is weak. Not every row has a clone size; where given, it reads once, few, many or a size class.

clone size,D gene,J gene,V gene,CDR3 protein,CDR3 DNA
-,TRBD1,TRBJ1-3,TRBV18,CASSPGQVTSGNTIYF,TGTGCCAGCTCACCCGGACAGGTAACCTCTGGAAACACCATATATTTT
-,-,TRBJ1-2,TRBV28,CASNPTVNYGYTF,TGTGCCAGCAATCCGACAGTTAACTATGGCTACACCTTC
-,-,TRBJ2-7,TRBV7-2,CASSLSPGIKDEQYF,TGTGCCAGCAGCTTATCGCCGGGGATAAAGGACGAGCAGTACTTC
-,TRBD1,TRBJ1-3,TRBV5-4,CASSSTLTGGSGNTIYF,TGTGCCAGCAGCTCCACGCTGACAGGGGGCAGTGGAAACACCATATATTTT
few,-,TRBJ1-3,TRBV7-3,CASSLGGGSGNTIYF,TGTGCCAGCAGCTTGGGCGGGGGCTCTGGAAACACCATATATTTT
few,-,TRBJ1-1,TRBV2,CASRWGQDGTEAFF,TGTGCCAGCAGATGGGGGCAAGATGGGACTGAAGCTTTCTTT
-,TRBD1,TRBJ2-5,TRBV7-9,CASSGTGFQETQYF,TGTGCCAGCAGCGGGACAGGGTTCCAAGAGACCCAGTACTTC
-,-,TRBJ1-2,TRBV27,CATQINYGYTF,TGTGCCACCCAAATTAACTATGGCTACACCTTC
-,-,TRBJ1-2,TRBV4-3,CASSQDARQGSNYGYTF,TGCGCCAGCAGCCAAGACGCCAGGCAGGGATCGAACTATGGCTACACCTTC
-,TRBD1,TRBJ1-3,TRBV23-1,CASSQYRGTGNTIYF,TGCGCCAGCAGTCAGTACAGGGGAACGGGAAACACCATATATTTT
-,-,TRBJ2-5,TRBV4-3,CASSQGQRQETQYF,TGCGCCAGCAGCCAAGGCCAGCGGCAAGAGACCCAGTACTTC
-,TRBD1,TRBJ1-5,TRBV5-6,CASSIYQGAGNQPQHF,TGTGCCAGCAGCATATATCAGGGGGCTGGGAATCAGCCCCAGCATTTT
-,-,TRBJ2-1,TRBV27,CASSFEFGQYNEQFF,TGTGCCAGCAGTTTTGAGTTTGGGCAGTACAATGAGCAGTTCTTC
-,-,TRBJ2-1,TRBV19,CASSIGGRGSSYNEQFF,TGTGCCAGTAGTATAGGTGGGCGGGGTAGCTCCTACAATGAGCAGTTCTTC
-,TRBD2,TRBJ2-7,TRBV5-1,CASSLDGRGILYEQYF,TGCGCCAGCAGCTTGGACGGGAGGGGGATCCTCTACGAGCAGTACTTC
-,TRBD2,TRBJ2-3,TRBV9,CASSARLAGGTDTQYF,TGTGCCAGCAGCGCTAGACTAGCGGGAGGCACAGATACGCAGTATTTT
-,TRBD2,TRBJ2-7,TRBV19,CASSIELAGSLYEQYF,TGTGCCAGTAGTATAGAACTAGCGGGAAGTCTATACGAGCAGTACTTC
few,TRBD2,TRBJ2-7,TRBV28,CASSFGGASYEQYF,TGTGCCAGCAGTTTCGGGGGGGCTTCCTACGAGCAGTACTTC
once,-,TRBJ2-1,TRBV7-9,CASSKRWGGDINEQFF,TGTGCCAGCAGCAAACGATGGGGAGGGGACATCAATGAGCAGTTCTTC
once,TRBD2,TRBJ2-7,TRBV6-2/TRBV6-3,CASSRLAETYEQYF,TGTGCCAGCAGCCGACTAGCGGAAACCTACGAGCAGTACTTC
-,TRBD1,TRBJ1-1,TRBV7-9,CASSPVPGQGPNTEAFF,TGTGCCAGCAGCCCAGTCCCGGGACAGGGCCCGAACACTGAAGCTTTCTTT
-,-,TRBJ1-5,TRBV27,CAGSSNTLGGNQPQHF,TGTGCCGGCAGTTCCAACACCTTGGGAGGCAATCAGCCCCAGCATTTT
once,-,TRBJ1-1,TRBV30,CASGPNTEAFF,TGTGCCTCCGGTCCAAACACTGAAGCTTTCTTT
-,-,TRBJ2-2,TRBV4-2,CASSQQRGGRYRHLNTGELFF,TGTGCCAGCAGCCAACAAAGAGGGGGTAGATATAGGCATCTGAACACCGGGGAGCTGTTTTTT
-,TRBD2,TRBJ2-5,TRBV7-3,CASSLTSGRRETQYF,TGTGCCAGCAGCTTAACTAGCGGGAGACGGGAGACCCAGTACTTC
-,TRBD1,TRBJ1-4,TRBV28,CATRDRVGKKLFF,TGTGCCACCCGGGACAGGGTGGGCAAAAAACTGTTTTTT
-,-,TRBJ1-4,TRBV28,CASSFVGEPNEKLFF,TGTGCCAGCAGTTTTGTGGGAGAGCCGAATGAAAAACTGTTTTTT
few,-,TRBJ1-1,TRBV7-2,CASSLDRVTEAFF,TGTGCCAGCAGCTTAGACAGGGTCACTGAAGCTTTCTTT
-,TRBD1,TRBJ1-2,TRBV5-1,CASSSTGGGYGYTF,TGCGCCAGCAGCTCGACAGGGGGCGGCTATGGCTACACCTTC
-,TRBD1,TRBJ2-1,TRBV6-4,CASIRHRDRGRPLNEQFF,TGTGCCAGCATACGTCACCGGGACAGGGGGCGGCCCCTCAATGAGCAGTTCTTC
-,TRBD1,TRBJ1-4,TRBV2,CASTAGGEKLFF,TGTGCCAGCACCGCAGGGGGGGAAAAACTGTTTTTT
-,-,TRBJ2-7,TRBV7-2,CASSSILRTSYEQYF,TGTGCCAGCAGCTCGATCCTAAGAACTTCCTACGAGCAGTACTTC
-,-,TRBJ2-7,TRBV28,CASSLQNYEQYF,TGTGCCAGCAGTTTACAAAACTACGAGCAGTACTTC
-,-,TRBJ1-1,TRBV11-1,CASSLRIGKGDTEAFF,TGTGCCAGCAGCTTACGCATCGGGAAGGGGGACACTGAAGCTTTCTTT
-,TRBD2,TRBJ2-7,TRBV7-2,CASSLGPLAGVYEQYF,TGTGCCAGCAGCTTGGGCCCTCTAGCGGGAGTCTACGAGCAGTACTTC
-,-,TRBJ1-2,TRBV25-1,CASSESDSNPGYGYTF,TGTGCCAGCAGTGAATCCGACAGTAATCCGGGTTACGGCTACACCTTC
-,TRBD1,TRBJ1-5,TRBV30,CAWSVHSTGGNQPQHF,TGTGCCTGGAGTGTACACTCGACAGGGGGCAATCAGCCCCAGCATTTT
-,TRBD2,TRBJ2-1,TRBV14,CASSQVTSGGQFF,TGTGCCAGCAGCCAAGTGACTAGCGGGGGACAGTTCTTC
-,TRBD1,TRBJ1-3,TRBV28,CASSLLGTGGYTIYF,TGTGCCAGCAGTCTCCTAGGGACAGGGGGGTACACCATATATTTT
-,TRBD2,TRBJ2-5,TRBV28,CASSRGTSGLEETQYF,TGTGCCAGCAGCCGTGGGACTAGCGGGCTTGAAGAGACCCAGTACTTC